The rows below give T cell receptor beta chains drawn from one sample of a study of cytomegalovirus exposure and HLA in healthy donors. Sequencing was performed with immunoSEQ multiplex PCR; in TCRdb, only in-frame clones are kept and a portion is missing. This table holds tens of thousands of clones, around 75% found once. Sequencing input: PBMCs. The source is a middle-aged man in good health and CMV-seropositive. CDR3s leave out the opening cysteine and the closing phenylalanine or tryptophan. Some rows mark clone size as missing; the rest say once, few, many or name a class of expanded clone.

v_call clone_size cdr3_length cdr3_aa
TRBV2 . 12 ASSEAWGESKQY
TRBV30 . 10 AWSVLTYEQY
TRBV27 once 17 ASSLSSPVIADRVYEQY
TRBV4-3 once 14 ASSQAASGPLGTQY
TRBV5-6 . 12 ASSPGTGGYEQY
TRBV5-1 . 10 ASRADGYEQY
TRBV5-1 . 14 ASSLEGGVSNQPQH
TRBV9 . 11 ASSAGGYNEQF
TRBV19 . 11 ASSILGGYEQY
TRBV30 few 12 AWRTGGRYNEQF
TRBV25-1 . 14 ASSEGADSYTDTQY
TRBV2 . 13 ARQARTGVYTEAF
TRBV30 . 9 AWMAQEAQF
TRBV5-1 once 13 ASSLASGGDYEQY
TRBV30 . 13 AWSTTGTANEKLF
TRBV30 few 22 AWSRGPIIPGYPSYGSANYGYT
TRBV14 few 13 ASSPGLAVYNEQF
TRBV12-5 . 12 ASGLAPEAGAAF
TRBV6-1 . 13 ASSPRPDRTYEQY
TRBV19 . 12 ASSIPGQQETQY
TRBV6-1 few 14 ASSDTQFWSDEKLF
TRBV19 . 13 ASSDPAGASDTQY
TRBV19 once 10 ASSIGPTEAF
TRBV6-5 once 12 ASRTGTGSYEQY
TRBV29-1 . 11 SATLGGDTEAF
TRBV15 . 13 ATSPQGAPAETQY
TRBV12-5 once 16 ASGLVIGSRGARETQY
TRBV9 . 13 ASRSQAPSSYAQY
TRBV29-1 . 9 SALRSNEQF
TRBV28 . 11 ASRRDNNEKLF
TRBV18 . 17 ASSRQQGAFQGRSEKLF
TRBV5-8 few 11 ASSFGEAPGYP
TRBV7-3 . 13 ASSLNSPGTGELF
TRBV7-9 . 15 SSGGWEQSSYNSPLH
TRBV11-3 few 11 ASSLGPHTEAF
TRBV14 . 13 ASSQGTSGFYEQF
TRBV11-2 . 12 ASSRDRVNNEQF
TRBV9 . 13 ASRAGDRGFDGYT
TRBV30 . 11 AWAPRGDHEQY
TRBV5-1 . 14 ASSDRTSGSYNEQF
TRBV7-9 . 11 ASSLGTVTEQY